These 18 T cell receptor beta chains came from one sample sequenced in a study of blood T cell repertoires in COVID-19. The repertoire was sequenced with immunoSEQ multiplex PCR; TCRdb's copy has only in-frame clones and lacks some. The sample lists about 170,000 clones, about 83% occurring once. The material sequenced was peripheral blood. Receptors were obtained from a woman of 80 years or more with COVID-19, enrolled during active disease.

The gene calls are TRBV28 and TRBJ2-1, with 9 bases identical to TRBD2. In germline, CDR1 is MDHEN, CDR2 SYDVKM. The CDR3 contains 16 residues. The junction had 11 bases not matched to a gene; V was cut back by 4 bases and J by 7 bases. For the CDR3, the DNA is TGTGCCAGCAGTTCCCCGGTTCTAGCGGGAAAGAATGAGCAGTTCTTC. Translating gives CASSSPVLAGKNEQFF.

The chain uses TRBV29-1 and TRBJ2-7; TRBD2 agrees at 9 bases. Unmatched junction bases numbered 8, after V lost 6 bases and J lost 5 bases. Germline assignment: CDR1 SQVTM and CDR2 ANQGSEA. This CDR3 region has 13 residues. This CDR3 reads CSVAGLASHEQYF. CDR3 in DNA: TGCAGCGTCGCCGGACTAGCGTCCCACGAGCAGTACTTC.

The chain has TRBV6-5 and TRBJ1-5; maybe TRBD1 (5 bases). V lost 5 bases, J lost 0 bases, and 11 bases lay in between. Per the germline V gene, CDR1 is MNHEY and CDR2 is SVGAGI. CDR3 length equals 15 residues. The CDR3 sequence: CASSRQGYSNQPQHF. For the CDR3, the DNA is TGTGCCAGCAGTCGCCAGGGTTATAGCAATCAGCCCCAGCATTTT.

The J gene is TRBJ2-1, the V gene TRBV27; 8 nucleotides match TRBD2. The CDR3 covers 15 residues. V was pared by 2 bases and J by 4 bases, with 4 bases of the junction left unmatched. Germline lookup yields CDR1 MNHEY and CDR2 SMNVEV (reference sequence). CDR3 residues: CASSLRGGVYNEQFF. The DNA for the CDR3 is TGTGCCAGCAGTTTACGGGGGGGGGTTTACAATGAGCAGTTCTTC.

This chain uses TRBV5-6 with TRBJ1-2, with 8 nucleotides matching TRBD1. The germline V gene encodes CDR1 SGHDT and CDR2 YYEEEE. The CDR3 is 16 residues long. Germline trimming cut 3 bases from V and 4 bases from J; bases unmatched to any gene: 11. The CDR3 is CASSSRTGRGFYGYTF. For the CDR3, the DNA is TGTGCCAGCAGCTCCAGGACAGGGAGGGGGTTCTATGGCTACACCTTC.

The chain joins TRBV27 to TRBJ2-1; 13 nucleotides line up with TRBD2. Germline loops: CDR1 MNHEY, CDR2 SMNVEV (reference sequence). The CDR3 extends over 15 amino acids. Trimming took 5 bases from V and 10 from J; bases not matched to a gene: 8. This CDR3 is CASSLGLAGVGEQFF. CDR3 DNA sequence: TGTGCCAGCAGTCTAGGACTAGCGGGAGTCGGGGAGCAGTTCTTC.

CDR3 DNA sequence: TGTGCCATCAGCCAAGCGGAGACCCAGTACTTC. This encodes CAISQAETQYF. The chain has TRBV10-3 and TRBJ2-5, with unresolved D. Germline V gene lookup returns CDR1 ENHRY and CDR2 SYGVKD. The V end lost 6 bases, the J end lost 5 bases, and 7 bases lay between the germline ends. This CDR3 has 11 amino acids.

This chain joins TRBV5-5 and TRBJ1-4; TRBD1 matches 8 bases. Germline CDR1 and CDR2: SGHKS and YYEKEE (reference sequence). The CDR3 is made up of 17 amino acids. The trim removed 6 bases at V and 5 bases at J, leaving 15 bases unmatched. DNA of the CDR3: TGTGCCAGCACCCCGTGGACAGGGCTTCCATTCAATGAAAAACTGTTTTTT. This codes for CASTPWTGLPFNEKLFF.

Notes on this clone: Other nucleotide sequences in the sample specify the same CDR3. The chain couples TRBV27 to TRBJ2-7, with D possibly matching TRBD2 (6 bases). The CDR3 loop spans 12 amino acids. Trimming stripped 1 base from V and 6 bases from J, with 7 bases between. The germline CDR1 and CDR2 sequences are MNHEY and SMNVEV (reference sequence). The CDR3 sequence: CASSLLGGEQYF. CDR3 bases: TGTGCCAGCAGTTTATTGGGGGGCGAGCAGTACTTC.

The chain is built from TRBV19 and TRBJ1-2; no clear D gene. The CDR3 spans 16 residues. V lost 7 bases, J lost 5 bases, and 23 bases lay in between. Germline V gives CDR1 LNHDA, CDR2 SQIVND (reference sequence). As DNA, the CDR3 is TGTGCCAGTAAGACTCCGTCGGTCCCTACACCTTATGGCTACACCTTC. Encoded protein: CASKTPSVPTPYGYTF.

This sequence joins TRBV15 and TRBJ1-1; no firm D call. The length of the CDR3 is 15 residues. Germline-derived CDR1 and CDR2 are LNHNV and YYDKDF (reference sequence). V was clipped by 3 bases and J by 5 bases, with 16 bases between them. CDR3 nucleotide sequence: TGTGCCACCAGCAGGGATGGGAGGGTCCGGACTGAAGCTTTCTTT. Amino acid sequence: CATSRDGRVRTEAFF.

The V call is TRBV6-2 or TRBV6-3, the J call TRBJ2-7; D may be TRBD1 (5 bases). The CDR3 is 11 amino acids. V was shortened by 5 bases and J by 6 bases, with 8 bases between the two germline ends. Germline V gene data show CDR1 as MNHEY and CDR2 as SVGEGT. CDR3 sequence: CASSRQFEQYF. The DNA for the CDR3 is TGTGCCAGCAGTAGACAGTTCGAGCAGTACTTC.

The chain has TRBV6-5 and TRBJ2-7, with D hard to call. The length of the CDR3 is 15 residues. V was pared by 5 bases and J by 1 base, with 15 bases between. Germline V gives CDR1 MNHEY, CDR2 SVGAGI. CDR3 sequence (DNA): TGTGCCAGCAGTCCCTACCTCGTACGATCCTACGAGCAGTACTTC. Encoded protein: CASSPYLVRSYEQYF.

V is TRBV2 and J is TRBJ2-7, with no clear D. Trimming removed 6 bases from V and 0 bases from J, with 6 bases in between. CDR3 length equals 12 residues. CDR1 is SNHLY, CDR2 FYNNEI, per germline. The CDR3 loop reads CASRQLSYEQYF. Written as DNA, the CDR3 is TGTGCCAGCAGACAGCTCTCCTACGAGCAGTACTTC.

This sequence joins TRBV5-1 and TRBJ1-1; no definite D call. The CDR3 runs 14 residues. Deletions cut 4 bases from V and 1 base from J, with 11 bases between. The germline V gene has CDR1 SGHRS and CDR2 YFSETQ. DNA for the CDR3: TGCGCCAGCAGCAGGCAGGTGACGAACACTGAAGCTTTCTTT. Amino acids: CASSRQVTNTEAFF.

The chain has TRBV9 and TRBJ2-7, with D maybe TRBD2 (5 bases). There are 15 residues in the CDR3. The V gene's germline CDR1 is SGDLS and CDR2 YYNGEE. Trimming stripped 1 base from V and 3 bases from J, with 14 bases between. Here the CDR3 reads CASSVTETGNYEQYF. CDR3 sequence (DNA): TGTGCCAGCAGCGTAACCGAGACCGGGAACTACGAGCAGTACTTC.

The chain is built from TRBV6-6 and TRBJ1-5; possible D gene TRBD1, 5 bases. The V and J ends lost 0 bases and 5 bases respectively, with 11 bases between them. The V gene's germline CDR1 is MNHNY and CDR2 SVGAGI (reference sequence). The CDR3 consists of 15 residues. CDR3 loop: CASSYSGGRYQPQHF. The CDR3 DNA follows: TGTGCCAGCAGTTACTCGGGGGGGAGATATCAGCCCCAGCATTTT.

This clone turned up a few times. CDR3 sequence reads: CASRVPGYGYTF. Here the CDR3 DNA reads TGCGCCAGCAGGGTCCCAGGGTATGGCTACACCTTC. V gene TRBV5-1 combines with J gene TRBJ1-2; tentative D call: TRBD1 (5 bases). Germline lookup yields CDR1 SGHRS and CDR2 YFSETQ. The CDR3 runs 12 residues. Trimming removed 5 bases from V and 5 bases from J, with 10 bases in between.